A single sample gave rise to the 23 T cell receptor beta chains below, sequenced in a study of response to subunit inactivated influenza vaccine. TCRdb passed the RT-PCR reads through MiXCR, listing each CDR3 protein once. The sample contains hundreds of thousands of distinct CDR3 sequences, 11% to 15% of which appear only once. Sequences were derived from PBMCs from blood, sampled less than 15 days before vaccination. These receptors all stem from a man aged 50 to 60 who received an inactivated influenza vaccine.

This clonotype was seen more than once but under ten times. The chain is built from TRBV24-1 and TRBJ2-7; the match to TRBD2 covers 7 bases. The CDR3 sequence is 16 residues long. Trimming removed 0 bases from V and 1 base from J; junction bases left unmatched: 5. Looked up from germline, CDR1 is KGHDR and CDR2 is SFDVKD. The CDR3 nucleotides read TGTGCCACCAGTGATTTGTGGCTAGCGGAATCCTACGAGCAGTACTTC. Translated: CATSDLWLAESYEQYF.

The chain joins TRBV28 to TRBJ2-7; either TRBD1 or TRBD2 may supply D (5 bases each). Trimming stripped 7 bases from V and 2 bases from J, with 12 bases between. The CDR3 totals 13 residues. Germline CDR1 MDHEN, CDR2 SYDVKM. The chain's CDR3 is CASTPQGAYEQYF. As DNA, the CDR3 is TGTGCCAGCACCCCCCAGGGAGCCTACGAGCAGTACTTC.

The chain recombines TRBV12-3 or TRBV12-4 with TRBJ1-1; a weak D match, TRBD1 (6 bases). V lost 5 bases to trimming and J lost 5 bases, with 18 bases between them. The CDR3 has 15 amino acids. CDR3 in DNA: TGTGCCAGCAGTCCCTTAAGGAGGGGGAATACTGAAGCTTTCTTT. It codes for CASSPLRRGNTEAFF.

As regards this clonotype: A much larger clonotype is one base distant, so this may be a read error. This sequence joins TRBV4-3 and TRBJ1-1, with 7 nucleotides matching TRBD1. Germline lookup yields CDR1 LGHNA and CDR2 YSLEER. J lost 1 base, V lost 1 base, and 3 bases had no gene match. The CDR3 has 15 amino acids. The CDR3 nucleotides are TGCGCCAGCAGCCAAGGGACAGGAACGAACACTGAAGCTTTCTTT. This sequence encodes CASSQGTGTNTEAFF.

This clonotype was detected only a few times. The chain uses TRBV29-1 and TRBJ2-1; D is uncertain. CDR1 and CDR2 from the germline V gene are SQVTM and ANQGSEA. This CDR3 comprises 15 residues. Trimming shortened V by 0 bases and J by 8 bases, and 17 bases separated the two germline ends. The CDR3 spells CSVEDHISRSDEQFF. Here the CDR3 DNA reads TGCAGCGTTGAAGATCACATTAGTAGGTCCGATGAGCAGTTCTTC.

The chain has TRBV15 and TRBJ2-7; 7 bases line up with TRBD2. CDR3 length: 15 amino acids. V lost 5 bases to trimming and J lost 3 bases; unmatched junction nucleotides: 10. CDR1 is LNHNV, CDR2 YYDKDF, per germline (reference sequence). CDR3 amino acids: CATSEGPSGFYEQYF. Here the CDR3 DNA reads TGTGCCACCAGCGAGGGGCCTAGCGGCTTCTACGAGCAGTACTTC.

Ten or more counts support this clonotype. J is TRBJ2-2 and V is TRBV10-3; D remains ambiguous. Per germline, CDR1 ENHRY and CDR2 SYGVKD. This CDR3 has 14 amino acids. V was shortened by 0 bases and J by 9 bases, with 11 bases between the two germline ends. The CDR3 spells CAISESTQGRELFF. In DNA form, the CDR3 reads TGTGCCATCAGTGAGTCAACCCAAGGGCGGGAGCTGTTTTTT.

V and J are TRBV19 and TRBJ2-1, with TRBD1 matching over 8 bases. Germline V gene sequence: CDR1 LNHDA, CDR2 SQIVND (reference sequence). The CDR3 runs to 16 residues. With 1 base clipped from V and 4 bases from J, the junction kept 6 bases outside the gene matches. The CDR3 protein is CASSIVGRGLYNEQFF. In DNA, the CDR3 is TGTGCCAGTAGTATAGTCGGCAGGGGGCTTTACAATGAGCAGTTCTTC.

At least ten counts were recorded for this clonotype. The chain uses TRBV4-3 and TRBJ1-5; D is uncertain. Trimming stripped 0 bases from V and 3 bases from J, with 9 bases between. The CDR3 is 15 residues long. Germline V lookup: CDR1 LGHNA, CDR2 YSLEER. In DNA, the CDR3 is TGCGCCAGCAGCCAAGAGTTGGACGTCAATCAGCCCCAGCATTTT. It translates to CASSQELDVNQPQHF.

This clonotype was detected a few times. The J gene is TRBJ1-5, the V gene TRBV2; 8 bases are shared with TRBD1. This CDR3 contains 16 residues. CDR1 and CDR2 (germline): SNHLY, FYNNEI. V lost 0 bases and J lost 6; bases outside the gene matches: 7. The CDR3 DNA follows: TGTGCCAGCAGTGAAGCAGGGACAGGAAGGTCTCAGCCCCAGCATTTT. This sequence encodes CASSEAGTGRSQPQHF.

This clonotype came up a few times. The chain links TRBV28 to TRBJ1-5; D perhaps matches TRBD1 (6 bases). V was shortened by 2 bases and J by 0 bases, with 20 bases between the two germline ends. Germline V gene lookup returns CDR1 MDHEN and CDR2 SYDVKM. The CDR3 spans 19 residues. The CDR3 loop is CASSLPTGRGDYSNQPQHF. The CDR3 DNA reads TGTGCCAGCAGTTTACCTACAGGGAGGGGGGACTATAGCAATCAGCCCCAGCATTTT.

This clonotype was detected a few times. The rearrangement joins TRBV4-3 to TRBJ2-5, with 10 bases lining up with TRBD1. Germline CDR1 and CDR2: LGHNA and YSLEER. The CDR3 is 15 residues long. With V trimmed by 4 bases and J by 7 bases, 9 bases remained unmatched. Here the CDR3 reads CASSPRDRGLGTQYF. DNA of the CDR3: TGCGCCAGCAGCCCCCGGGACAGGGGCCTGGGGACCCAGTACTTC.

This clonotype turned up a few times. J is TRBJ2-7 and V is TRBV27; D is perhaps TRBD1 or TRBD2 (5 bases each). The CDR3 runs to 16 residues. Germline V gene data show CDR1 as MNHEY and CDR2 as SMNVEV (reference sequence). With 0 bases removed from V and 3 bases from J, the gap between germline ends came to 15 bases. The CDR3 loop is CASSLSWGNTLYEQYF. CDR3 sequence (DNA): TGTGCCAGCAGTTTATCGTGGGGGAACACCCTCTACGAGCAGTACTTC.

This sequence joins TRBV14 and TRBJ2-1; TRBD2 matches 13 bases. The germline V gene has CDR1 SGHDN and CDR2 FVKESK. Germline trimming cut 4 bases from V and 8 bases from J; bases unmatched to any gene: 11. The CDR3 loop spans 17 amino acids. The chain's CDR3 is CASSRRTSGSFIYEQFF. The CDR3 region has the DNA TGTGCCAGCAGCCGGAGGACTAGCGGGAGTTTTATCTATGAGCAGTTCTTC.

The CDR3 nucleotides read TGTGCCAGCAGCCTACTGACAGATATTAACTATGGCTACACCTTC. Encoded protein: CASSLLTDINYGYTF. This chain uses TRBV16 with TRBJ1-2, with a tentative D call TRBD1 (5 bases). In germline, CDR1 is KGHSY, CDR2 FQNENV. The CDR3 length is 15 residues. Between the trimmed V and J ends, which lost 4 bases and 1 base, there was a span of 13 bases.

As for this clonotype: A single base separates this from a much larger clone, so it may be a read error. The gene calls are TRBV4-3 and TRBJ2-2; 13 nucleotides match TRBD2. After removal of 1 base from V and 1 base from J, the junction contained 0 bases not matched to a gene. CDR3 length: 17 amino acids. CDR1 and CDR2 (germline): LGHNA, YSLEER. This CDR3 is CASSQGLAGGNTGELFF. The CDR3 bases are TGCGCCAGCAGCCAAGGACTAGCGGGAGGGAACACCGGGGAGCTGTTTTTT.

This clonotype was found many times. The gene calls are TRBV5-1 and TRBJ1-1; D ambiguous. Trimming cost V 7 bases and J 1 base, with 11 bases left between them. The length of the CDR3 is 13 residues. The germline gives CDR1 SGHRS, CDR2 YFSETQ. Here the CDR3 reads CASGQRGNTEAFF. The CDR3 DNA is TGCGCCAGCGGCCAACGGGGGAACACTGAAGCTTTCTTT. Supplemented by reference TRBV5-1 and TRBJ1-1, the full variable domain reads KAGVTQTPRYLIKTRGQQVTLSCSPISGHRSVSWYQQTPGQGLQFLFEYFSETQRNKGNFPGRFSGRQFSNSRSEMNVSTLELGDSALYLCASGQRGNTEAFFGQGTRLTVV.

This clonotype appeared a few times. The V gene is TRBV19, the J gene TRBJ2-4; no definite D call. Deletions cut 0 bases from V and 8 bases from J, with 14 bases between. The CDR3 contains 15 residues. Germline CDR1 LNHDA, CDR2 SQIVND (reference sequence). The chain's CDR3 is CASSIEHRPRDIQYF. The CDR3 DNA sequence: TGTGCCAGTAGTATAGAGCACCGACCAAGGGACATTCAGTACTTC. The variable domain in full, with the rest retrieved from reference TRBV19 and TRBJ2-4, is DGGITQSPKYLFRKEGQNVTLSCEQNLNHDAMYWYRQDPGQGLRLIYYSQIVNDFQKGDIAEGYSVSREKKESFPLTVTSAQKNPTAFYLCASSIEHRPRDIQYFGAGTRLSVL.

This clonotype was found a few times. CDR3 in DNA: TGTGCCTGGAAGACGGGAGGGGGAGAGACCCAGTACTTC. Protein product: CAWKTGGGETQYF. This chain joins TRBV30 and TRBJ2-5; 8 nucleotides match TRBD2. The CDR3 has 13 amino acids. CDR1 GTSNPN and CDR2 SVGIG come from the germline V gene (reference sequence). V trimming: 4 bases; J trimming: 4 bases; junction bases outside the gene matches: 5.

This chain connects TRBV7-2 to TRBJ1-3; 8 bases align to TRBD1. The length of the CDR3 is 16 residues. V was clipped by 6 bases and J by 0 bases; unmatched bases: 7. CDR1 is SGHTA, CDR2 FQGNSA, per germline. The CDR3 protein is CASSRGQVSSGNTIYF. Written as DNA, the CDR3 is TGTGCCAGCAGTCGGGGACAGGTCAGCTCTGGAAACACCATATATTTT.

This clonotype was recorded a few times. The chain is built from TRBV20-1 and TRBJ2-7, with TRBD1 as a possible D gene (5 bases). Germline V CDR1 and CDR2: DFQATT, SNEGSKA (reference sequence). V lost 3 bases, J lost 3 bases, and 12 bases lay in between. This CDR3 is 13 amino acids long. The DNA of the CDR3 is TGCAGTGCTAGGTCCGACAGAAACTACGAGCAGTACTTC. As protein: CSARSDRNYEQYF.

This sequence joins TRBV12-3 or TRBV12-4 and TRBJ1-2; no clear D gene. V shed 3 bases and J shed 10 bases, with 18 bases lying between them. This CDR3 is 14 amino acids long. The CDR3 DNA follows: TGTGCCAGCAGTTTTGGGTTATCACCTCAGGACTACACCTTC. This encodes CASSFGLSPQDYTF.

This clonotype appeared a few times. The chain carries TRBV5-1 and TRBJ2-1, with TRBD2 matching 10 bases. The V gene's germline CDR1 is SGHRS and CDR2 YFSETQ. This CDR3 region has 20 residues. The junction had 14 bases not matched to a gene; V was cut back by 2 bases and J by 0 bases. As DNA, the CDR3 is TGCGCCAGCAGCTTCCCAAGGACTAGCGGAGATTTAAGCTCCTACAATGAGCAGTTCTTC. It is translated as CASSFPRTSGDLSSYNEQFF.